A single sample is the source of the 10 T cell receptor beta chains below, sequenced in a study of blood T cell repertoires in COVID-19. Sequenced by immunoSEQ multiplex PCR; TCRdb stores in-frame clones only, minus some. Among a few hundred thousand clones listed, around 80% were seen once. Material for sequencing was peripheral blood. The receptors derive from a man aged 60 to 69 with acute or convalescent COVID-19.

The chain links TRBV28 to TRBJ2-1; 10 bases are a match to TRBD2. The CDR3 contains 15 residues. Per germline, CDR1 MDHEN and CDR2 SYDVKM. After removal of 5 bases from V and 4 bases from J, the junction contained 5 bases not matched to a gene. DNA of the CDR3: TGTGCCAGCAGTCTAGCGGGGGCCTCGTACAATGAGCAGTTCTTC. As protein: CASSLAGASYNEQFF.

This clone was picked up one time. The chain couples TRBV3-1 (or the pseudogene TRBV3-2) to TRBJ2-7, with 10 bases aligning to TRBD2. The CDR3 runs to 19 residues. Germline assignment: CDR1 LGHDT and CDR2 YNNKEL (reference sequence). V shed 1 base, J shed 0 bases, and the junction held 12 bases outside the gene matches. The CDR3 loop reads CASSQGVVPSGGPSYEQYF. The CDR3 nucleotides are TGTGCCAGCAGCCAAGGCGTTGTGCCTAGCGGGGGTCCCTCCTACGAGCAGTACTTC.

The chain recombines TRBV6-6 with TRBJ1-1, with a possible D match to TRBD1 (6 bases). Germline V CDR1 and CDR2: MNHNY, SVGAGI (reference sequence). V was clipped by 6 bases and J by 5 bases, with 10 bases between them. CDR3 length: 12 residues. CDR3 DNA: TGTGCCAGCAGAATACAGGGAACTGAAGCTTTCTTT. Amino acids: CASRIQGTEAFF.

V gene TRBV3-1 (or the pseudogene TRBV3-2) combines with J gene TRBJ2-3, with 9 bases fitting TRBD1. Germline CDR1 is LGHDT and CDR2 is YNNKEL (reference sequence). Trimming at V came to 4 bases and at J to 5 bases, leaving 16 bases not matched to a gene. This CDR3 contains 18 residues. CDR3 loop: CASSPTTTGGAEEDTQYF. CDR3 DNA sequence: TGTGCCAGCAGCCCCACCACCACAGGGGGCGCCGAAGAAGATACGCAGTATTTT.

The chain recombines TRBV15 with TRBJ1-5; D perhaps matches TRBD1 (5 bases). This CDR3 spans 16 amino acids. Germline CDR1 is LNHNV and CDR2 is YYDKDF (reference sequence). With 3 bases removed from V and 3 bases from J, the gap between germline ends came to 15 bases. Here the CDR3 DNA reads TGTGCCACCAGCAGGAGGGGACGGGGGAACAATCAGCCCCAGCATTTT. This codes for CATSRRGRGNNQPQHF.

With respect to this clone: Its ends do not fully match the called genes, so a read error is possible. The chain recombines TRBV30 with TRBJ1-1; 8 bases are a match to TRBD1. Germline V lookup: CDR1 GTSNPN, CDR2 SVGIG (reference sequence). This CDR3 contains 16 residues. This chain's CDR3 is CAWSLTGGGVNSEAFF. In DNA form, the CDR3 reads TGTGCCTGGAGCCTTACAGGGGGTGGGGTGAACTCTGAAGCTTTCTTT. Full variable domain (outside the CDR3, taken from reference TRBV30 and TRBJ1-1): SQTIHQWPATLVQPVGSPLSLECTVEGTSNPNLYWYRQAAGRGLQLLFYSVGIGQISSEVPQNLSASRPQDRQFILSSKKLLLSDSGFYLCAWSLTGGGVNSEAFFGQGTRLTVV.

This chain's CDR3 is CASSRQSSYEQYF. In nucleotides, the CDR3 is TGTGCCAGCAGCCGACAGAGCTCCTACGAGCAGTACTTC. The V and J genes are TRBV6-5 and TRBJ2-7; D might be TRBD1 (5 bases). The CDR3 is 13 residues long. The ends were cut back, 6 bases at V and 0 bases at J, with 9 bases in the middle. The V gene's germline CDR1 is MNHEY and CDR2 SVGAGI.

V and J are TRBV10-3 and TRBJ2-7, with 9 bases that match TRBD1. The trim removed 6 bases at V and 6 bases at J, leaving 9 bases unmatched. CDR1 and CDR2 from the germline V gene are ENHRY and SYGVKD. This CDR3 contains 14 residues. The CDR3: CAIRVGQGFTEQYF. The DNA of the CDR3 is TGTGCCATCAGGGTGGGACAGGGCTTCACCGAGCAGTACTTC.

This clone was counted only a few times. In DNA form, the CDR3 reads TGTGCCATCAGTGAGGGGACAGGGAGCAATCAGCCCCAGCATTTT. Translation gives CAISEGTGSNQPQHF. The rearrangement joins TRBV10-3 to TRBJ1-5; TRBD1 matches 9 bases. Looked up from germline, CDR1 is ENHRY and CDR2 is SYGVKD. This CDR3 contains 15 residues. V was pared by 2 bases and J by 1 base, with 0 bases of the junction left unmatched.

The chain is built from TRBV29-1 and TRBJ2-4; tentatively, D is TRBD2 (5 bases). The V gene lost 4 bases and the J gene lost 8 bases, with 21 bases spanning the gap. This CDR3 spans 15 amino acids. CDR1 is SQVTM and CDR2 is ANQGSEA in the germline V gene. The CDR3: CSVVPQSGFGHIQYF. The CDR3 DNA follows: TGCAGCGTTGTACCCCAGAGCGGTTTCGGCCACATTCAGTACTTC.